Listed here are 6 T cell receptor beta chains from one sample, sequenced in a study of T-cell reconstitution after alpha-beta-depleted transplantation in children. Unique molecular identifiers tagged the TCRbeta library. From the PCR reads, TCRdb called clonotypes with MiXCR, one entry per CDR3 protein. The sample lists some 400,000 distinct CDR3 sequences, roughly 22% occurring once. The sequencing here drew on PBMCs from the stem cell graft donor, taken from the stem cell graft. The receptors shown here come from a human donor who donated a stem cell graft to a child with acute myeloid leukemia.

This chain joins TRBV12-3 or TRBV12-4 and TRBJ1-3; D ambiguous. The CDR3 extends over 15 amino acids. V lost 3 bases, J lost 1 base, and 10 bases lay in between. This chain's CDR3 is CASSFGRTSGNTIYF. As DNA, the CDR3 is TGTGCCAGCAGTTTTGGCAGAACATCTGGAAACACCATATATTTT.

This clonotype came up a few times. J is TRBJ2-1 and V is TRBV27, with D perhaps matching TRBD2 (6 bases). Trimming removed 2 bases at V and 8 bases at J, with 16 bases between. CDR1 is MNHEY, CDR2 SMNVEV, per germline (reference sequence). The CDR3 length is 15 residues. The CDR3 nucleotides are TGTGCCAGCAGTTTACGTGTTGGAGGGATCGATGAGCAGTTCTTC. The encoded protein is CASSLRVGGIDEQFF.

This chain links TRBV4-3 with TRBJ2-3, with no clear D. CDR1 and CDR2 from the germline V gene are LGHNA and YSLEER. The CDR3 extends over 17 amino acids. The V gene lost 2 bases and the J gene lost 3 bases, with 18 bases spanning the gap. The CDR3 is CASSQSQSLGPTDTQYF. CDR3 nucleotide sequence: TGCGCCAGCAGCCAAAGCCAGTCGCTCGGGCCAACAGATACGCAGTATTTT.

The chain recombines TRBV9 with TRBJ2-1; possible D gene TRBD2, 7 bases. V lost 7 bases and J lost 0, with 17 bases in between. The CDR3 extends over 16 amino acids. Germline CDR1 is SGDLS and CDR2 is YYNGEE. CDR3 sequence (DNA): TGTGCCAGCCATAGGGGGGGGGAACACTCCTACAATGAGCAGTTCTTC. Translating it yields CASHRGGEHSYNEQFF.

V is TRBV7-4 and J is TRBJ2-1; 7 positions agree with TRBD2. The CDR3 length is 17 residues. CDR1 is SGHVT, CDR2 SQSDAQ, per germline. Trimming at V came to 0 bases and at J to 3 bases, leaving 8 bases not matched to a gene. The CDR3 sequence is CASSLAPLADDYNEQFF. CDR3 bases: TGTGCCAGCAGCTTAGCCCCCCTAGCGGACGACTACAATGAGCAGTTCTTC.

In its sample, this clonotype was seen many times. This sequence joins TRBV6-5 and TRBJ1-1, with D hard to call. The CDR3 runs 15 residues. Trimming shortened V by 2 bases and J by 1 base, and 11 bases separated the two germline ends. Germline assignment: CDR1 MNHEY and CDR2 SVGAGI. The CDR3 region is CASSYEAASNTEAFF. The CDR3 nucleotides read TGTGCCAGCAGTTACGAGGCAGCTTCGAACACTGAAGCTTTCTTT.